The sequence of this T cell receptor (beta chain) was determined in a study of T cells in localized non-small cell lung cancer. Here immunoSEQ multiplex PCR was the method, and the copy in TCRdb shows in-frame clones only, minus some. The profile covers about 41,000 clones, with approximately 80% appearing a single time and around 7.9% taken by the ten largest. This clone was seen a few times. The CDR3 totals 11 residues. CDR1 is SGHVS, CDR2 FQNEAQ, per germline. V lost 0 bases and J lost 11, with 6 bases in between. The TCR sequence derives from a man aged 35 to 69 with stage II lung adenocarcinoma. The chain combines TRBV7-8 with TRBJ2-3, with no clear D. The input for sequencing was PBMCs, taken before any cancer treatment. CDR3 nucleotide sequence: TGTGCCAGCAGCTTAGCGGAACTGCAGTATTTT. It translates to CASSLAELQYF.